The T cell receptor (beta chain) under discussion was sequenced for a study of OX40 agonist ivuxolimab in advanced cancers. The table came from immunoSEQ multiplex PCR; TCRdb's copy has only in-frame clones and leaves some out. The table lists tens of thousands of clones, roughly 90% of them singletons, with roughly 8.4% in the top ten. Germline-derived CDR1 and CDR2 are SGHTA and FQGTGA. The CDR3 consists of 15 residues. The germline V and J ends were trimmed by 5 bases and 2 bases, with 10 bases remaining between them. The clonotype was recovered from an adult with an advanced solid tumor such as melanoma, head and neck, liver or kidney cancer. Sequencing used CD4+ or CD8+ T cells sorted from blood, obtained in a trial of the OX40 agonist ivuxolimab. The chain joins TRBV7-3 to TRBJ2-6; D gene uncertain. CDR3 sequence reads: CASSPSSAGANVLTF. CDR3 bases: TGTGCCAGCAGCCCTAGTTCAGCTGGGGCCAACGTCCTGACTTTC.